This T cell receptor (beta chain) was observed in a study of blood T cell repertoires in COVID-19. Across the whole study: The study drew acute and convalescent COVID-19 samples from the United States, Italy and Spain. T cells, B-cell-depleted T cells, or PBMCs provided the cDNA or gDNA that served as material.

This clone was observed once. Libraries were prepared by immunoSEQ multiplex PCR; TCRdb keeps only in-frame clonotypes and omits some of them. Among 49,000 or so clones listed, around 90% were seen once. Material for sequencing was peripheral blood. The sequence derives from a man aged 45-65 years with acute or convalescent COVID-19.

CDR3 sequence: CASSQGRTGLSGANVLTF. CDR3 sequence (DNA): TGTGCCAGCAGCCAAGGACGGACAGGGTTATCTGGGGCCAACGTCCTGACTTTC. The V gene is TRBV7-2, the J gene TRBJ2-6; 8 positions match TRBD1. The germline V gene has CDR1 SGHTA and CDR2 FQGNSA. The CDR3 is 18 amino acids. V lost 5 bases to trimming and J lost 1 base; unmatched junction nucleotides: 10. Based on the CDR3 plus reference TRBV7-2 and TRBJ2-6, the full variable domain is GAGVSQSPSNKVTEKGKDVELRCDPISGHTALYWYRQSLGQGLEFLIYFQGNSAPDKSGLPSDRFSAERTGGSVSTLTIQRTQQEDSAVYLCASSQGRTGLSGANVLTFGAGSRLTVL.